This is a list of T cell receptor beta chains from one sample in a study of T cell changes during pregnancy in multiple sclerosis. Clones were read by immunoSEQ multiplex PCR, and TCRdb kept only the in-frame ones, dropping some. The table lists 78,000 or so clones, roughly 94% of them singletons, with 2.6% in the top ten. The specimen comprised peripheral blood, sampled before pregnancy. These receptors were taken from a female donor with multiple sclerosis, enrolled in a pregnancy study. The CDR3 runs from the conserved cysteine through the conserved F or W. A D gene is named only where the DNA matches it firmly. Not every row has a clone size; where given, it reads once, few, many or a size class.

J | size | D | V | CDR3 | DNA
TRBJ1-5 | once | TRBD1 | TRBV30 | CAWGRTGGNQPQHF | TGTGCCTGGGGGAGGACAGGGGGCAATCAGCCCCAGCATTTT
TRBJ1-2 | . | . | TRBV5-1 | CASSLALGAVYGYTF | TGCGCCAGCAGCTTGGCCCTTGGGGCAGTCTATGGCTACACCTTC
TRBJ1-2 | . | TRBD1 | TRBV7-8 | CASSTTGAYGYTF | TGTGCCAGCAGCACCACAGGGGCCTATGGCTACACCTTC
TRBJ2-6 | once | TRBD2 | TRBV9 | CASSVATSGSKAGANVLTF | TGTGCCAGCAGCGTAGCTACTAGCGGGAGCAAGGCAGGGGCCAACGTCCTGACTTTC
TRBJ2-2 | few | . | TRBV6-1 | CASSPDTGELFF | TGTGCCAGCAGTCCGGACACCGGGGAGCTGTTTTTT
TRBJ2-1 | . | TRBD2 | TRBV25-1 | CASSEPSGRAQFF | TGTGCCAGCAGTGAGCCCAGCGGGAGGGCCCAATTCTTC
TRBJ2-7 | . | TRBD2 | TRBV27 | CASSLDAGGSSYEQYF | TGTGCCAGCAGTTTGGATGCGGGAGGGAGCTCCTACGAGCAGTACTTC
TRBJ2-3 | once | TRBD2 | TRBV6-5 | CASSSLAAGRDTQYF | TGTGCCAGCAGTTCACTAGCGGCGGGGAGGGATACGCAGTATTTT
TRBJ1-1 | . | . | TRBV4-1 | CASSPPWPGDDTEAFF | TGCGCCAGCAGCCCCCCGTGGCCAGGGGATGACACTGAAGCTTTCTTT
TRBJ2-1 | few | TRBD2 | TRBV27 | CASTPSGNLFYNEQFF | TGTGCCAGCACACCAAGCGGGAACCTGTTCTACAATGAGCAGTTCTTC
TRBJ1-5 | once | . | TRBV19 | CASSITPTGSNQPQHF | TGTGCCAGTAGTATAACCCCGACAGGCTCCAATCAGCCCCAGCATTTT
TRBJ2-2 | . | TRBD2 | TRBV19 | CASSITSVTGELFF | TGTGCCAGTAGTATAACTAGCGTCACCGGGGAGCTGTTTTTT
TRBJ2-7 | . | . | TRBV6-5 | CASSTPTGTYNEQYF | TGTGCCAGCAGTACACCCACCGGGACTTACAACGAGCAGTACTTC
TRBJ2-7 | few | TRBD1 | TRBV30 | CAWSPHGTGMREQYF | TGTGCCTGGAGTCCCCATGGGACAGGGATGAGGGAGCAGTACTTC
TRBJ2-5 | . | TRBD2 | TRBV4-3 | CASSQAWEGGYQETQYF | TGCGCCAGCAGCCAAGCGTGGGAGGGAGGGTACCAAGAGACCCAGTACTTC
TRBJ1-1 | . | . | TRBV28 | CASSPGTEAFF | TGTGCCAGCAGTCCAGGGACTGAAGCTTTCTTT
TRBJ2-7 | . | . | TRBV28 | CASRQTGYEQYF | TGTGCCAGCAGACAGACCGGTTACGAGCAGTACTTC
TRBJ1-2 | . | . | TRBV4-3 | CASSQESSPGSGYTF | TGCGCCAGCAGCCAAGAAAGTAGTCCGGGTAGTGGCTACACCTTC
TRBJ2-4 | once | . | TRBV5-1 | CASSLGALLAKNIQYF | TGCGCCAGCAGCTTGGGCGCACTTTTAGCCAAAAACATTCAGTACTTC
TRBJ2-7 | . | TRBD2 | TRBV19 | CASSIRLADYEQYF | TGTGCCAGTAGTATTCGACTAGCGGATTACGAGCAGTACTTC
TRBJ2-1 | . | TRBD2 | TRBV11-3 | CASSHGLAGSNEQFF | TGTGCCAGCAGCCACGGACTAGCGGGAAGCAATGAGCAGTTCTTC
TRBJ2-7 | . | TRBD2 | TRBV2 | CASSQTSGSSEQYF | TGTGCCAGCAGTCAGACTAGCGGGTCATCCGAGCAGTACTTC
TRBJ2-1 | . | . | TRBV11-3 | CASSFGQGINNEQFF | .
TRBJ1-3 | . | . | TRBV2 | CASTPERATDFGDTIYF | TGTGCCAGCACCCCGGAGCGGGCCACCGACTTTGGAGACACCATATATTTT
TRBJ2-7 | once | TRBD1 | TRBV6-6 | CASSRDRAYEQYF | TGTGCCAGCAGTAGGGACAGGGCCTACGAGCAGTACTTC
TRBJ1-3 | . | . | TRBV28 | CASSLVRGYSGNTIYF | TGTGCCAGCAGTTTAGTTAGGGGGTACTCTGGAAACACCATATATTTT
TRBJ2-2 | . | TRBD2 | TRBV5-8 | CASGPSGVNTGELFF | TGTGCCAGCGGCCCTAGCGGGGTGAACACCGGGGAGCTGTTTTTT
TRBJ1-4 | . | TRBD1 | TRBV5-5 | CASSSGQGYEKLFF | TGTGCCAGCAGCTCAGGACAGGGGTATGAAAAACTGTTTTTT
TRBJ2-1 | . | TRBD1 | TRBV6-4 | CASSDGGTGGSNEQFF | TGTGCCAGCAGTGACGGGGGGACAGGGGGGAGCAATGAGCAGTTCTTC
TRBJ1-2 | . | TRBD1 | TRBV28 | CASSKNTKLTGYGYTF | TGTGCCAGCAGTAAGAACACCAAACTGACAGGGTATGGCTACACCTTC
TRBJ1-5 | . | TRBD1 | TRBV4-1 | CASSQVPGQQRQPQHF | TGCGCCAGCAGCCAAGTACCGGGACAGCAGAGGCAGCCCCAGCATTTT
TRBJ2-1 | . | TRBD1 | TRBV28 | CASKGTDSYNEQFF | TGTGCCAGCAAAGGGACAGACTCCTACAATGAGCAGTTCTTC
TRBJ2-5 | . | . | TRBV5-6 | CASSLRIAPSQETQYF | TGTGCCAGCAGTTTGAGAATAGCCCCCAGCCAAGAGACCCAGTACTTC
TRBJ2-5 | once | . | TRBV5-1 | CASRLTGPPGETQYF | TGCGCCAGCCGCCTGACAGGTCCTCCTGGGGAGACCCAGTACTTC
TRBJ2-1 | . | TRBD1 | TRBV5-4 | CASSLAGQDNEQFF | TGTGCCAGCAGCTTGGCAGGACAGGACAATGAGCAGTTCTTC
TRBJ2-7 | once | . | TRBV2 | CASTTSPYEQYF | TGTGCCAGCACCACTAGTCCCTACGAGCAGTACTTC
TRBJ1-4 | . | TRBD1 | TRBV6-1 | CASSARRRTGGNRSGGKLFF | TGTGCCAGCAGTGCCCGGAGAAGGACAGGGGGTAACCGGTCAGGTGGAAAACTGTTTTTT
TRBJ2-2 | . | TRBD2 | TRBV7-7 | CASSSSGRGTGELFF | TGTGCTAGCAGCTCTAGCGGGAGGGGGACCGGGGAGCTGTTTTTT
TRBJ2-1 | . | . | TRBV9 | CASSPGTPFVDEQFF | TGTGCCAGCAGCCCAGGGACTCCCTTCGTGGATGAGCAGTTCTTC
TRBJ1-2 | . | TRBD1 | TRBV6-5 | CASTLGTGTSGYTF | TGTGCCAGCACCCTAGGGACAGGGACTTCTGGCTACACCTTC
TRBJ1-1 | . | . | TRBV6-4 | CASSDEGGTEAFF | TGTGCCAGCAGTGACGAGGGCGGAACTGAAGCTTTCTTT
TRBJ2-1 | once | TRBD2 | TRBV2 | CASSALAGDEQFF | TGTGCCAGCAGTGCACTAGCGGGAGATGAGCAGTTCTTC
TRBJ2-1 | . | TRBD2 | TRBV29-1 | CSAGPQTSGSNSYNEQFF | TGCAGCGCTGGCCCCCAGACTAGCGGATCAAACTCCTACAATGAGCAGTTCTTC
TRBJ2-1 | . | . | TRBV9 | CASSPPVALYNEQFF | TGTGCCAGCAGCCCTCCGGTAGCGCTCTACAATGAGCAGTTCTTC